This T cell receptor (beta chain) was identified in a study of cytomegalovirus exposure and HLA in healthy donors. Study in general: From about 179 million T cells, an earlier analysis saw roughly 100 million unique TCR beta sequences.

PCR involved 60 Vbeta and 13 Jbeta primers. This table comes from immunoSEQ multiplex PCR, and its TCRdb copy is limited to in-frame clones, with some not included. This repertoire comprises some 150,000 clones; its ten largest clones make up under 2.5%. This CDR3 comprises 16 residues. The germline V gene encodes CDR1 KGHSH and CDR2 LQKENI. Trimming pared 1 base from V and 3 bases from J, leaving 12 bases between. The sequenced material came from PBMCs. The V and J genes are TRBV18 and TRBJ2-2; D not resolved. This clonotype was obtained from a woman in her late teens or twenties in good health and CMV-seronegative. CDR3 amino acids: CASSPQRFSDTGELFF. Written as DNA, the CDR3 is TGTGCCAGCTCACCACAACGGTTTTCTGACACCGGGGAGCTGTTTTTT.